This is a list of T cell receptor beta chains from one sample in a study of spatial heterogeneity in lung cancer. One entry per CDR3 protein results from TCRdb running MiXCR on the 5' RACE reads. Of about 5,000 distinct CDR3 sequences listed, approximately 2.9% are singletons. This specimen was normal lung tissue next to the tumor, taken at surgery. The receptors derive from a male donor with early-stage non-small cell lung cancer. Each CDR3 is given with its conserved first and last residue. The D gene is left open where the match is weak. Size is stated as once, few, many, or a class for an expanded clone.

TRBV24-1	.	many	TRBJ2-3	CATSAYVSSGADTQYF	TGTGCCACCAGTGCATACGTTTCTTCTGGAGCAGATACGCAGTATTTT
TRBV3-1	.	many	TRBJ2-3	CASSQWVGGSTDTQYF	TGTGCCAGCAGCCAATGGGTGGGCGGGAGCACAGATACGCAGTATTTT
TRBV7-2	.	many	TRBJ1-1	CASSLSTRGEAFF	TGTGCCAGCAGCTTATCTACGAGGGGTGAAGCTTTCTTT
TRBV7-9	.	medium-sized	TRBJ2-1	CASSLASSNNEQFF	TGTGCCAGCAGCTTAGCTTCCAGCAACAATGAGCAGTTCTTC
TRBV4-1	TRBD1	medium-sized	TRBJ1-2	CASSQAGTGSYYGYTF	TGCGCCAGCAGCCAGGCCGGGACAGGGAGTTACTATGGCTACACCTTC
TRBV10-2	.	few	TRBJ1-1	CASSDEGPPLRTEAFF	TGCGCCAGCAGTGACGAGGGGCCCCCTCTTCGTACTGAAGCTTTCTTT
TRBV4-2	.	many	TRBJ2-7	CASSQVLDGTYEQYF	TGTGCCAGCAGCCAAGTCCTCGACGGAACCTACGAGCAGTACTTC
TRBV4-2	TRBD2	many	TRBJ2-6	CASSPDLAGGAGANVLTF	TGTGCCAGCAGCCCGGATCTAGCGGGAGGAGCTGGGGCCAACGTCCTGACTTTC
TRBV6-2/TRBV6-3	.	medium-sized	TRBJ2-4	CASSRLKGRGTENIQYF	TGTGCCAGCAGCCGCCTGAAGGGCAGGGGCACCGAAAACATTCAGTACTTC
TRBV7-9	.	medium-sized	TRBJ1-1	CASSLEWGEAADCAFF	TGTGCCAGCAGCTTAGAGTGGGGAGAAGCTGCAGACTGCGCTTTCTTT
TRBV29-1	.	many	TRBJ1-1	CSAERALNTEAFF	TGCAGCGCCGAGAGGGCGCTGAACACTGAAGCTTTCTTT
TRBV6-6	.	medium-sized	TRBJ2-6	CASALGHSGANVLTF	TGTGCCAGCGCCTTAGGGCACTCTGGGGCCAACGTCCTGACTTTC
TRBV7-9	.	medium-sized	TRBJ2-3	CASSLVAGVVTQYF	TGTGCCAGCAGCTTGGTCGCAGGGGTGGTTACGCAGTATTTT
TRBV20-1	TRBD2	many	TRBJ2-1	CSARDVVMRGAGNEQFF	TGCAGTGCTAGAGATGTCGTGATGCGGGGGGCCGGGAATGAGCAGTTCTTC
TRBV19	TRBD2	many	TRBJ2-1	CASSITSGGSYNEQFF	TGTGCCAGTAGTATAACGAGCGGGGGATCCTACAATGAGCAGTTCTTC
TRBV18	.	many	TRBJ2-6	CASSPRSGNSGANVLTF	TGTGCCAGCTCACCAAGGTCGGGGAACTCTGGGGCCAACGTCCTGACTTTC
TRBV25-1	.	medium-sized	TRBJ2-7	CASRDGGSYEQYF	TGTGCCAGCAGAGACGGTGGTAGCTACGAGCAGTACTTC
TRBV2	TRBD2	medium-sized	TRBJ2-5	CASRGGETQYF	TGTGCCAGCAGGGGGGGGGAGACCCAGTACTTC
TRBV27	.	medium-sized	TRBJ2-1	CASSSPDLFLGEQFF	TGTGCCAGCAGTTCCCCGGACCTGTTCCTAGGTGAGCAGTTCTTC
TRBV11-1	.	many	TRBJ2-2	CASSLVQGSTGELFF	TGTGCCAGCAGCTTAGTACAGGGAAGCACCGGGGAGCTGTTTTTT
TRBV5-1	TRBD1	medium-sized	TRBJ2-7	CASSPTGQAYEQYF	TGCGCCAGCAGCCCGACGGGACAGGCCTACGAGCAGTACTTC
TRBV30	.	many	TRBJ2-3	CAWHLGSTDTQYF	TGTGCCTGGCATCTGGGTAGCACAGATACGCAGTATTTT